The present T cell receptor (beta chain) was sequenced within a study of shared clonotypes between healthy human individuals. A few counts support this clone. Distinct nucleotide sequences in the sample also encode this CDR3. Germline V gives CDR1 SEHNR, CDR2 FQNEAQ (reference sequence). There are 12 residues in the CDR3. V shed 5 bases and J 6 bases; nucleotides not matched to a gene: 1. Profiled with immunoSEQ multiplex PCR; TCRdb holds only in-frame clones, not every one. The repertoire holds roughly 2.5 million clones, with 85% to 95% as singletons. The TCR sequence derives from a young man in good health. The chain joins TRBV7-9 to TRBJ2-1; 7 bases fit TRBD1. The sequenced material came from naive CD4+ T cells sorted from blood. Subset specified: CD45RA+ positively selected. CDR3 in amino acids: CASSPGGNEQFF. Here the CDR3 DNA reads TGTGCCAGCAGCCCAGGGGGCAATGAGCAGTTCTTC.